The present TCR beta chain was sequenced within a study of early T cells in non-severe SARS-CoV-2 infection. General study findings and limits: Anti-spike CD8 responses were favored in VDJdb matching, and private and CD4 specificities were missed.

Attached unique molecular identifiers marked individual cDNA molecules. TCRdb re-called the 5' RACE reads through MiXCR, storing one row per CDR3 protein. The data contain about 64,000 distinct CDR3 sequences, 4.9% of them singletons. Germline values: CDR1 SEHNR, CDR2 FQNEAQ (reference sequence). The V segment lost 5 bases and the J segment 4 bases; nucleotides outside the gene matches: 5. CDR3 length equals 14 residues. In this sample, this clonotype turned up many times. Its antigen is not known. This TCR came from an adult who was a healthcare worker with PCR-confirmed SARS-CoV-2 infection or an uninfected control (not recorded which). Input material: whole blood. J is TRBJ2-5 and V is TRBV7-9, with TRBD1 matching over 9 bases. As DNA, the CDR3 is TGTGCCAGCAGCACAGGGGGCCTAGGAGAGACCCAGTACTTC. Translation gives CASSTGGLGETQYF.